The 31 T cell receptor beta chains presented below share a single source sample, sequenced in a study of blood T cell repertoires in COVID-19. The assay was immunoSEQ multiplex PCR, and TCRdb's table has in-frame clones only and misses some. The table records about 170,000 clones, around nine tenths of them present only once. The specimen sequenced was peripheral blood. Receptors were obtained from a woman at least 80 years old with COVID-19, enrolled during active disease.

The genes are TRBV27 and TRBJ1-4, with 9 bases aligning to TRBD1. The ends lost 0 bases at V and 8 bases at J; junction bases unmatched: 7. The CDR3 is 16 residues long. Per the germline V gene, CDR1 is MNHEY and CDR2 is SMNVEV (reference sequence). In DNA form, the CDR3 reads TGTGCCAGCAGTTTATCGTACAGGGGGCTAGGGGAAAAACTGTTTTTT. Its protein product is CASSLSYRGLGEKLFF.

The rearrangement joins TRBV27 to TRBJ1-5; 10 bases agree with TRBD1. Germline V gene lookup returns CDR1 MNHEY and CDR2 SMNVEV (reference sequence). V lost 5 bases, J lost 2 bases, and 3 bases stayed unmatched. This CDR3 contains 15 residues. The CDR3 sequence is CASSKTGGGNQPQHF. CDR3 DNA sequence: TGTGCCAGCAGTAAGACAGGGGGCGGCAATCAGCCCCAGCATTTT.

The V and J genes are TRBV6-2 or TRBV6-3 and TRBJ1-1; D possibly corresponds to TRBD1 (5 bases). Germline CDR1 is MNHEY and CDR2 is SVGEGT. Trimming shortened V by 6 bases and J by 6 bases, and 17 bases separated the two germline ends. The CDR3 is 14 residues long. The CDR3 nucleotides read TGTGCCAGCAGCCCCCCAGGCAGGGTCGCTGAAGCTTTCTTT. Translating it yields CASSPPGRVAEAFF.

The chain joins TRBV6-2 or TRBV6-3 to TRBJ1-5; 9 nucleotides line up with TRBD1. Unmatched junction bases numbered 10, after V lost 6 bases and J lost 10 bases. This CDR3 contains 14 residues. Germline V gene data show CDR1 as MNHEY and CDR2 as SVGEGT. In DNA, the CDR3 is TGTGCCAGCAGCTTCGGGACAGGGCCCGTACCCCAGCATTTT. Residues: CASSFGTGPVPQHF.

The chain recombines TRBV11-1 with TRBJ2-3, with 13 bases matching TRBD2. Unmatched junction bases numbered 2, after V lost 3 bases and J lost 2 bases. The CDR3 is 16 residues long. Germline V gene lookup returns CDR1 SGHAT and CDR2 FQDESV (reference sequence). Here the CDR3 DNA reads TGTGCCAGCAGCTTTGGGACTAGCGGGATCACAGATACGCAGTATTTT. Amino acids: CASSFGTSGITDTQYF.

The rearrangement links TRBV14 to TRBJ2-7; no clear D gene. The CDR3 extends over 12 amino acids. Germline assignment: CDR1 SGHDN and CDR2 FVKESK. The V end lost 1 base, the J end lost 5 bases, and 6 bases lay between the germline ends. DNA for the CDR3: TGTGCCAGCAGCCAAGGTTTTAACGAGCAGTACTTC. Translating it yields CASSQGFNEQYF.

V is TRBV5-1 and J is TRBJ1-4; D uncertain. This CDR3 spans 13 amino acids. The V and J ends lost 0 bases and 7 bases respectively, with 7 bases between them. Germline V gene sequence: CDR1 SGHRS, CDR2 YFSETQ. CDR3 protein: CASSLGPLEKLFF. CDR3 DNA sequence: TGCGCCAGCAGCTTGGGTCCCCTTGAAAAACTGTTTTTT.

This chain connects TRBV7-2 to TRBJ1-3; the D gene is possibly TRBD1 (5 bases). Looked up from germline, CDR1 is SGHTA and CDR2 is FQGNSA. CDR3 size: 15 residues. Trimming cost V 1 base and J 0 bases, with 7 bases left between them. The CDR3 region has the DNA TGTGCCAGCAGCTTAGGACAGACCTCTGGAAACACCATATATTTT. Translated, it gives CASSLGQTSGNTIYF.

This chain uses TRBV5-1 with TRBJ2-5; TRBD2 agrees at 12 bases. Germline-derived CDR1 and CDR2 are SGHRS and YFSETQ. Trimming cost V 4 bases and J 2 bases; bases outside gene matches: 6. The CDR3 extends over 16 amino acids. CDR3 DNA: TGCGCCAGCAGCCCAATGACTAGCGGGAGACAAGAGACCCAGTACTTC. Protein product: CASSPMTSGRQETQYF. Looking up the rest from reference TRBV5-1 and TRBJ2-5 gives the full variable domain: KAGVTQTPRYLIKTRGQQVTLSCSPISGHRSVSWYQQTPGQGLQFLFEYFSETQRNKGNFPGRFSGRQFSNSRSEMNVSTLELGDSALYLCASSPMTSGRQETQYFGPGTRLLVL.

The chain recombines TRBV5-6 with TRBJ2-1, with 10 nucleotides matching TRBD1. V was clipped by 4 bases and J by 4 bases; unmatched bases: 8. The CDR3 length is 16 residues. The V gene's germline CDR1 is SGHDT and CDR2 YYEEEE. The CDR3 DNA reads TGTGCCAGCAGCCCGAGACAGGGGGCATTATACAATGAGCAGTTCTTC. Its translation: CASSPRQGALYNEQFF.

This chain links TRBV6-5 with TRBJ2-7, with D unclear. V shed 5 bases and J shed 0 bases, with 11 bases lying between them. Looked up from germline, CDR1 is MNHEY and CDR2 is SVGAGI. The CDR3 has 14 residues. CDR3 region: CASSRRSSSYEQYF. In DNA form, the CDR3 reads TGTGCCAGCAGTCGGCGTTCTAGCTCCTACGAGCAGTACTTC.

The rearrangement links TRBV6-2 or TRBV6-3 to TRBJ2-2, with unresolved D. The CDR3 has 15 residues. Between the trimmed V and J ends, which lost 4 bases and 1 base, there was a span of 10 bases. CDR1 is MNHEY, CDR2 SVGEGT, per germline. CDR3 residues: CASSSSPGNTGELFF. The CDR3 DNA reads as TGTGCCAGCAGTTCCTCCCCAGGGAACACCGGGGAGCTGTTTTTT.

The V and J genes are TRBV2 and TRBJ1-6, with D possibly matching TRBD1 (5 bases). This CDR3 has 16 residues. Between the trimmed V and J ends, which lost 0 bases and 7 bases, there was a span of 13 bases. Looked up from germline, CDR1 is SNHLY and CDR2 is FYNNEI. The CDR3 nucleotides read TGTGCCAGCAGTGAAGCGCTTCAGGGAGGCAATTCACCCCTCCACTTT. It translates to CASSEALQGGNSPLHF.

V and J are TRBV5-1 and TRBJ1-6; D is ambiguous. CDR1 is SGHRS and CDR2 is YFSETQ in the germline V gene. V was shortened by 5 bases and J by 7 bases, with 10 bases between the two germline ends. The CDR3 extends over 13 amino acids. CDR3 nucleotides: TGCGCCAGCAGTGCGAACGAAAATTCACCCCTCCACTTT. Encoded protein: CASSANENSPLHF. The full variable domain, with the rest looked up from reference TRBV5-1 and TRBJ1-6, is KAGVTQTPRYLIKTRGQQVTLSCSPISGHRSVSWYQQTPGQGLQFLFEYFSETQRNKGNFPGRFSGRQFSNSRSEMNVSTLELGDSALYLCASSANENSPLHFGNGTRLTVT.

As regards this clone: The sample holds other DNA sequences that translate to the same CDR3. The V gene is TRBV18, the J gene TRBJ2-5; D might be TRBD1 (6 bases). CDR3 size: 13 residues. The germline V and J ends were trimmed by 6 bases and 2 bases, with 10 bases remaining between them. Per germline, CDR1 KGHSH and CDR2 LQKENI. CDR3 DNA sequence: TGTGCCAGCTCCCGAGGACAGCAAGAGACCCAGTACTTC. Protein sequence: CASSRGQQETQYF. Drawing the rest from reference TRBV18 and TRBJ2-5, the complete variable domain is NAGVMQNPRHLVRRRGQEARLRCSPMKGHSHVYWYRQLPEEGLKFMVYLQKENIIDESGMPKERFSAEFPKEGPSILRIQQVVRGDSAAYFCASSRGQQETQYFGPGTRLLVL.

The chain employs TRBV7-8 and TRBJ1-2; D is undetermined. V lost 5 bases to trimming and J lost 8 bases, with 12 bases between them. This CDR3 is 12 amino acids long. The V gene's germline CDR1 is SGHVS and CDR2 FQNEAQ. CDR3 bases: TGTGCCAGCAGCCGAGAAGGAGAAGGCTACACCTTC. It is translated as CASSREGEGYTF.

The V and J genes are TRBV18 and TRBJ2-5, with D perhaps matching TRBD1 (6 bases). The V and J ends lost 5 bases and 5 bases respectively, with 15 bases between them. This CDR3 spans 14 amino acids. Germline values: CDR1 KGHSH, CDR2 LQKENI. CDR3 sequence: CASSGRTAPETQYF. The CDR3 DNA sequence: TGTGCCAGCTCAGGAAGGACAGCCCCCGAGACCCAGTACTTC.

The chain uses TRBV20-1 and TRBJ2-7; D ambiguous. Germline V gene data show CDR1 as DFQATT and CDR2 as SNEGSKA (reference sequence). V lost 4 bases to trimming and J lost 4 bases, with 8 bases between them. This CDR3 contains 11 residues. The chain's CDR3 is CSATLGYEQYF. The CDR3 bases are TGCAGTGCTACTCTCGGGTACGAGCAGTACTTC.

CDR3 amino acids: CSASGSSGRPYNEQFF. The CDR3 DNA reads TGCAGTGCTAGTGGGTCTAGCGGGAGGCCATACAATGAGCAGTTCTTC. V gene TRBV20-1 combines with J gene TRBJ2-1; 11 bases align to TRBD2. Trimming took 3 bases from V and 4 from J; bases not matched to a gene: 8. The CDR3 consists of 16 residues. Germline assignment: CDR1 DFQATT and CDR2 SNEGSKA (reference sequence).

This clone was counted a few times. The chain joins TRBV20-1 to TRBJ1-2; 9 bases agree with TRBD1. CDR1 is DFQATT, CDR2 SNEGSKA, per germline (reference sequence). Trimming removed 3 bases from V and 8 bases from J; junction bases left unmatched: 10. The CDR3 is 14 amino acids. The CDR3 DNA is TGCAGTGCTAGTAGGGACAGGGAGATTCAAGGCTACACCTTC. Its translation: CSASRDREIQGYTF.

This chain links TRBV12-3 or TRBV12-4 with TRBJ2-5; D is possibly TRBD1 (6 bases). CDR3 length: 13 residues. V lost 3 bases, J lost 2 bases, and 7 bases lay in between. CDR3 sequence reads: CASSFTGQETQYF. DNA of the CDR3: TGTGCCAGCAGTTTCACAGGGCAAGAGACCCAGTACTTC.

V usage is TRBV27 and J usage is TRBJ2-2; perhaps TRBD1 as D (6 bases). V gave up 6 bases and J gave up 4 bases, with 18 bases separating them. The CDR3 sequence is 16 residues long. The germline V gene encodes CDR1 MNHEY and CDR2 SMNVEV (reference sequence). CDR3 amino acids: CASRTGWGRGTGELFF. CDR3 coding DNA: TGTGCCAGCAGAACAGGGTGGGGAAGGGGCACCGGGGAGCTGTTTTTT.

The rearrangement links TRBV19 to TRBJ1-2, with D possibly matching TRBD1 (6 bases). V was pared by 3 bases and J by 8 bases, with 13 bases between. Germline assignment: CDR1 LNHDA and CDR2 SQIVND (reference sequence). The CDR3 runs to 13 residues. The CDR3 here is CASSMSGASGYTF. CDR3 nucleotide sequence: TGTGCCAGTAGTATGTCAGGGGCGAGCGGCTACACCTTC.

The V and J genes are TRBV5-8 and TRBJ1-4; D is possibly TRBD1 (6 bases). Germline-derived CDR1 and CDR2 are SGHTS and YDEGEE. Trimming left V 4 bases short and J 8 bases short, with 12 bases between. The CDR3 loop spans 13 amino acids. Here the CDR3 DNA reads TGTGCCAGCAGCACACAGGGAGACGAAAAACTGTTTTTT. Translated, it gives CASSTQGDEKLFF.

V gene TRBV5-1 combines with J gene TRBJ2-7, with TRBD1 matching over 9 bases. CDR3 size: 15 residues. Unmatched junction bases numbered 7, after V lost 3 bases and J lost 3 bases. The germline CDR1 and CDR2 sequences are SGHRS and YFSETQ. CDR3 nucleotide sequence: TGCGCCAGCAGCTCCGGGACGGGACAGGGCTACGAGCAGTACTTC. This encodes CASSSGTGQGYEQYF. Together with reference TRBV5-1 and TRBJ2-7, the CDR3 gives the full variable domain: KAGVTQTPRYLIKTRGQQVTLSCSPISGHRSVSWYQQTPGQGLQFLFEYFSETQRNKGNFPGRFSGRQFSNSRSEMNVSTLELGDSALYLCASSSGTGQGYEQYFGPGTRLTVT.

The sample holds one count of this clone. The rearrangement uses TRBV3-1 (or the pseudogene TRBV3-2) and TRBJ2-4; the D is unclear. The germline V and J ends were trimmed by 1 base and 0 bases, with 4 bases remaining between them. This CDR3 comprises 14 residues. The germline V gene encodes CDR1 LGHDT and CDR2 YNNKEL (reference sequence). CDR3 nucleotide sequence: TGTGCCAGCAGCCAAGCCCTAGCCAAAAACATTCAGTACTTC. Protein product: CASSQALAKNIQYF.

This CDR3 is CASSTGQYQAFF. The CDR3 nucleotides read TGTGCCAGCAGTACAGGGCAATACCAAGCTTTCTTT. The chain has TRBV6-5 and TRBJ1-1; perhaps TRBD1 as D (6 bases). Trimming cost V 5 bases and J 9 bases, with 13 bases left between them. The CDR3 sequence is 12 residues long. From germline, CDR1 is MNHEY and CDR2 SVGAGI.

The CDR3 loop is CATSRDGGSNYGYTF. DNA for the CDR3: TGTGCCACCAGCAGAGATGGGGGGTCTAACTATGGCTACACCTTC. The chain joins TRBV15 to TRBJ1-2; maybe TRBD1 (5 bases). The V end was cut by 0 bases, the J end by 0 bases, with 8 bases between. The length of the CDR3 is 15 residues. CDR1 LNHNV and CDR2 YYDKDF come from the germline V gene (reference sequence).

The V gene is TRBV10-3, the J gene TRBJ1-5, with D possibly matching TRBD1 (5 bases). The ends were cut back, 2 bases at V and 7 bases at J, with 12 bases in the middle. In germline, CDR1 is ENHRY, CDR2 SYGVKD. The length of the CDR3 is 14 residues. The CDR3 nucleotides read TGTGCCATCAGTGAGGGGGTGGGGGGACAGCCCCAGCATTTT. Translated, it gives CAISEGVGGQPQHF.

V gene TRBV19 combines with J gene TRBJ2-1; 9 positions agree with TRBD2. The trim removed 3 bases at V and 8 bases at J, leaving 8 bases unmatched. This CDR3 contains 15 residues. The germline V gene has CDR1 LNHDA and CDR2 SQIVND (reference sequence). CDR3 region: CASSIGGRGSYEQFF. The CDR3 DNA sequence: TGTGCCAGTAGTATCGGCGGGAGGGGCAGCTATGAGCAGTTCTTC.

The genes are TRBV28 and TRBJ2-2; TRBD2 matches 8 bases. This CDR3 is built from 19 residues. Germline V gene lookup returns CDR1 MDHEN and CDR2 SYDVKM. Unmatched junction bases numbered 13, after V lost 0 bases and J lost 4 bases. CDR3 in amino acids: CASSLWPQSGSWATGELFF. The CDR3 DNA sequence: TGTGCCAGCAGTTTATGGCCTCAAAGCGGGAGTTGGGCCACCGGGGAGCTGTTTTTT.